A selection of T cell receptor beta chains follows, all from one sample in a study of Ad26.COV2.S vaccination and SARS-CoV-2 variants. Produced via immunoSEQ multiplex PCR; TCRdb's table is partial and in-frame only. The sample has about 320,000 clones, over 80% seen once. Sample: peripheral blood, taken in a trial of Ad26.COV2.S vaccine versus placebo. These receptors originate from a person aged 18-60 years who received the Ad26.COV2.S COVID-19 vaccine or a placebo. Each CDR3 is given with its conserved first and last residue. A D gene is named only where the DNA matches it firmly. Clone size is not always given. Where it is, it says once, few, many or a class for expanded clones.

CDR3 protein: CASSLWWGSNSPLHF
V gene: TRBV28
clone size: .
J gene: TRBJ1-6
D gene: .

CDR3 protein: CASSPDWDLQPQHF
V gene: TRBV5-1
clone size: .
J gene: TRBJ1-5
D gene: .

CDR3 protein: CASSLAGTSGRTDTQYF
V gene: TRBV5-1
clone size: .
J gene: TRBJ2-3
D gene: TRBD2

CDR3 protein: CASSLDIGNTIYF
V gene: TRBV7-3
clone size: .
J gene: TRBJ1-3
D gene: .

CDR3 protein: CASSEEGGSQPQHF
V gene: TRBV6-1
clone size: many
J gene: TRBJ1-5
D gene: .

CDR3 protein: CATQGSGITNEKLFF
V gene: TRBV7-8
clone size: .
J gene: TRBJ1-4
D gene: .

CDR3 protein: CASGATALTFYEQYF
V gene: TRBV28
clone size: .
J gene: TRBJ2-7
D gene: .

CDR3 protein: CASSPGQGWNMYQPQHF
V gene: TRBV6-7
clone size: .
J gene: TRBJ1-5
D gene: TRBD1

CDR3 protein: CASSRGPHNEQFF
V gene: TRBV7-3
clone size: .
J gene: TRBJ2-1
D gene: .

CDR3 protein: CASSIVGGASTDTQYF
V gene: TRBV19
clone size: .
J gene: TRBJ2-3
D gene: .

CDR3 protein: CSVERGGFGEQYF
V gene: TRBV29-1
clone size: .
J gene: TRBJ2-7
D gene: TRBD2

CDR3 protein: CSALDGENIQYF
V gene: TRBV29-1
clone size: .
J gene: TRBJ2-4
D gene: .

CDR3 protein: CASSTFTGQAEAFF
V gene: TRBV5-1
clone size: .
J gene: TRBJ1-1
D gene: .

CDR3 protein: CASRRQVNTGELFF
V gene: TRBV2
clone size: .
J gene: TRBJ2-2
D gene: .

CDR3 protein: CASSGQGGSYEQYF
V gene: TRBV5-4
clone size: .
J gene: TRBJ2-7
D gene: TRBD1

CDR3 protein: CASSEALVGGYYEQYF
V gene: TRBV6-1
clone size: .
J gene: TRBJ2-7
D gene: .

CDR3 protein: CASSLGSGGADEQYF
V gene: TRBV5-1
clone size: .
J gene: TRBJ2-7
D gene: TRBD2

CDR3 protein: CASSLQLAREAEAFF
V gene: TRBV5-4
clone size: .
J gene: TRBJ1-1
D gene: .

CDR3 protein: CASSEGGDKLYNEQFF
V gene: TRBV6-1
clone size: .
J gene: TRBJ2-1
D gene: .

CDR3 protein: CASSLGFLLAGWTGELFF
V gene: TRBV28
clone size: few
J gene: TRBJ2-2
D gene: TRBD2

CDR3 protein: CATSRGTSYEQYF
V gene: TRBV15
clone size: .
J gene: TRBJ2-7
D gene: .

CDR3 protein: CATSDGGITDTQYF
V gene: TRBV24-1
clone size: .
J gene: TRBJ2-3
D gene: .

CDR3 protein: CASSPRGWTEAFF
V gene: TRBV11-2
clone size: .
J gene: TRBJ1-1
D gene: .

CDR3 protein: CASLAADTGELFF
V gene: TRBV12-3/TRBV12-4
clone size: .
J gene: TRBJ2-2
D gene: .

CDR3 protein: CASSLNIQPQHF
V gene: TRBV28
clone size: few
J gene: TRBJ1-5
D gene: .

CDR3 protein: CASSPGGTGELFF
V gene: TRBV5-4
clone size: .
J gene: TRBJ2-2
D gene: TRBD2

CDR3 protein: CASSSGGGDEKLFF
V gene: TRBV28
clone size: .
J gene: TRBJ1-4
D gene: .

CDR3 protein: CASSWDRSNQPQHF
V gene: TRBV19
clone size: .
J gene: TRBJ1-5
D gene: TRBD1

CDR3 protein: CASSARTATYEQYF
V gene: TRBV2
clone size: .
J gene: TRBJ2-7
D gene: .

CDR3 protein: CASSDSVPSTDTQYF
V gene: TRBV6-1
clone size: once
J gene: TRBJ2-3
D gene: .

CDR3 protein: CASSPQGDQPQHF
V gene: TRBV4-2
clone size: .
J gene: TRBJ1-5
D gene: .

CDR3 protein: CATRIKANYGYTF
V gene: TRBV5-6
clone size: .
J gene: TRBJ1-2
D gene: .

CDR3 protein: CASSIGEWDWGRVNVLTF
V gene: TRBV19
clone size: .
J gene: TRBJ2-6
D gene: .